The TCR beta chain under discussion was sequenced for a study of blood T cell repertoires in COVID-19 (dated by TCRdb to the early 2020s). Turning to the overall study: Samples from collaborators originated in the United States, Italy and Spain and spanned both the acute and convalescent phases of COVID-19. The prospective study material was composed of cDNA or gDNA derived from T cells, B-cell-depleted T cells, or PBMCs. Deeply sampled blood TCRbeta repertoires from subjects exposed to, actively infected with, or recovered from COVID-19 were included in the dataset. The repertoires were made available in a free public database intended to serve as a resource for research on the immune response to SARS-CoV-2. The samples were drawn from two sources: the first 160 participants of the ongoing ImmuneRACE study, and fewer than 1,500 subjects contributed by 6 global collaborators. A de-identified subject ID, COVID-19 status, age in years and sex were almost always included in the sample metadata. HLA class I and class II types, where available, came from metadata supplied by the sample provider rather than from assay-based typing.

TCRbeta CDR3 regions were amplified from genomic DNA using the immunoSEQ Assay, a bias-controlled multiplex PCR. The source study handled its data this way. Within the assay, amplification of reference gene primers was used to estimate how many nucleated cells each sample contained. To quantify the absolute abundance of each unique TCRbeta CDR3 rearrangement, sequence reads were collapsed and filtered. Productive Simpson clonality was computed per sample as the square root of Simpson's diversity index over productive rearrangements. The source is immuneACCESS, and TCRdb retained only in-frame sequences with V and J called. Part of the clones is not carried over; for the studies checked, unresolved V genes explain less than half of this, and the remainder is unexplained. That table is the source of V, J and clone size, and D and trimming were worked out from the DNA. Across this sample there are about 240,000 clones, with about nine tenths seen only once. In total, the top ten clones hold roughly 7% of the sample.

From the cysteine up to the phenylalanine, the CDR3 has a length of 19 residues. Just CDR3 DNA is preserved here, 57 bases in frame from base 1. Unmatched junction bases come to 11, with V trimmed by 2 bases and J by 3 bases. Sequences SGDLS (CDR1) and YYNGEE (CDR2) are obtained from the germline V gene. As concerns this clone: No antigen is known for it. Base qualities are not at hand, and no much larger clone is one base apart.

A second Seattle source provided samples from volunteer blood donors who had recovered from COVID-19. Collaborating institutions collected whole blood in K2EDTA tubes following their own protocols. For TCRbeta analysis, collaborators shipped samples as frozen whole blood, isolated PBMCs, or DNA extracted from either of those sample types. Broad study findings and their caveats: The amount of clinical and demographic metadata varied by source and participant and was provided uncurated.

Sequenced input: peripheral blood. The rearrangement combines TRBV9 with TRBJ2-2; 12 nucleotides in the junction match TRBD2. This TCR derives from a man between 60 and 75 years old who had recovered from COVID-19. The nucleotide sequence reads TGTGCCAGCAGCGTTAGCGTAGGGCTAGCGGGGGGGGACACCGGGGAGCTGTTTTTT. The resulting protein is CASSVSVGLAGGDTGELFF.